The 30 T cell receptor beta chains below were found in one sample sequenced in a study of human T cells and chemical hapten exposure. TCRdb re-called the RACE reads through MiXCR, storing one row per CDR3 protein. The table includes some 150,000 distinct CDR3 sequences, roughly 12% detected once. The time point here: patch test 2, 6 weeks after DPC sensitization. Regarding treatment: therapeutic diphenylcyclopropenone sensitization with weekly scalp DPC. The sample was whole blood, taken in connection with sensitization to the hapten diphenylcyclopropenone (DPC). Receptors originate from a woman aged 45-59 years with alopecia areata. Some clones in this sample may be carry-over from other donors' samples.

Ten or more counts support this clonotype. CDR3 residues: CASSQGTGANSNQPQHF. DNA for the CDR3: TGTGCCAGCAGCCAGGGGACAGGGGCTAATAGCAATCAGCCCCAGCATTTT. The chain links TRBV4-2 to TRBJ1-5, with 10 bases lining up with TRBD1. This CDR3 comprises 17 residues. Germline V gives CDR1 LGHNA, CDR2 YNFKEQ. The V segment lost 3 bases and the J segment 0 bases; nucleotides outside the gene matches: 5.

The CDR3 DNA sequence: TGTGCCAGCAGCGTAGCTACGAATGAGCAGTTCTTC. This encodes CASSVATNEQFF. This chain joins TRBV9 and TRBJ2-1, with D hard to call. The V and J ends lost 0 bases and 7 bases respectively, with 5 bases between them. The CDR3 contains 12 residues. CDR1 and CDR2 from the germline V gene are SGDLS and YYNGEE. The full variable domain, its missing parts supplied by reference TRBV9 and TRBJ2-1, is DSGVTQTPKHLITATGQRVTLRCSPRSGDLSVYWYQQSLDQGLQFLIQYYNGEERAKGNILERFSAQQFPDLHSELNLSSLELGDSALYFCASSVATNEQFFGPGTRLTVL.

The chain is built from TRBV24-1 and TRBJ2-5; possible D gene TRBD2, 6 bases. Germline lookup yields CDR1 KGHDR and CDR2 SFDVKD. V lost 9 bases and J lost 4, with 20 bases in between. This CDR3 comprises 15 residues. CDR3 sequence: CATGDGDFGAETQYF. CDR3 bases: TGTGCCACCGGGGATGGGGACTTTGGGGCAGAGACCCAGTACTTC.

The sample holds a few counts of this clonotype. The chain recombines TRBV20-1 with TRBJ2-2; maybe TRBD2 (5 bases). Germline CDR1 reads DFQATT; CDR2 reads SNEGSKA (reference sequence). Trimming took off 6 bases at V and 4 bases at J, with 12 bases between the two ends. The CDR3 length is 13 residues. The CDR3 bases are TGCAGTGCCAACCCGGGGTTCACCGGGGAGCTGTTTTTT. Its protein product is CSANPGFTGELFF.

The chain is built from TRBV28 and TRBJ2-3; D not certain. Looked up from germline, CDR1 is MDHEN and CDR2 is SYDVKM. The V end lost 8 bases, the J end lost 3 bases, and 15 bases lay between the germline ends. There are 14 residues in the CDR3. The CDR3 bases are TGTGCCAGCGGTACTACCAGTCGGACAGATACGCAGTATTTT. Protein sequence: CASGTTSRTDTQYF.

In this sample, this clonotype turned up a few times. This chain joins TRBV6-5 and TRBJ2-1; TRBD2 aligns across 12 bases. The CDR3 consists of 16 residues. With V trimmed by 2 bases and J by 8 bases, 7 bases remained unmatched. Germline values: CDR1 MNHEY, CDR2 SVGAGI. The CDR3 is CASSYQPLAGGDEQFF. CDR3 bases: TGTGCCAGCAGTTACCAGCCTCTAGCGGGAGGGGATGAGCAGTTCTTC.

This clonotype was detected many times. The rearrangement joins TRBV28 to TRBJ2-3; D ambiguous. The CDR3 is 14 amino acids. The germline CDR1 and CDR2 sequences are MDHEN and SYDVKM. V was trimmed by 8 bases and J by 6 bases, leaving 18 bases between them. Here the CDR3 reads CASRIASFGDTQYF. CDR3 in DNA: TGTGCCAGCCGCATAGCATCGTTCGGCGATACGCAGTATTTT.

This clonotype occurred a few times. The chain carries TRBV4-1 and TRBJ2-3; tentative D call: TRBD2 (6 bases). The CDR3 has 19 amino acids. The germline CDR1 and CDR2 sequences are MGHRA and YSYEKL. The germline V and J ends were trimmed by 0 bases and 3 bases, with 22 bases remaining between them. The CDR3, as DNA: TGCGCCAGCAGCCAAGATTGGTCGGGAGTTTGGTTGGGGACAGATACGCAGTATTTT. Encoded protein: CASSQDWSGVWLGTDTQYF.

The table lists this clonotype with a few counts. The chain has TRBV7-3 and TRBJ1-1, with 10 bases matching TRBD1. V shed 2 bases and J 0 bases; nucleotides not matched to a gene: 6. Germline V gene sequence: CDR1 SGHTA, CDR2 FQGTGA. The CDR3 has 17 amino acids. The CDR3 protein is CASSLLGGQGLNTEAFF. CDR3 coding DNA: TGTGCCAGCAGCTTACTAGGGGGACAGGGGTTGAACACTGAAGCTTTCTTT.

In its sample, this clonotype was seen a few times. V gene TRBV20-1 combines with J gene TRBJ1-1; tentatively, D is TRBD1 (6 bases). Germline CDR1 reads DFQATT; CDR2 reads SNEGSKA (reference sequence). Trimming shortened V by 2 bases and J by 1 base, and 17 bases separated the two germline ends. The CDR3 has 16 residues. CDR3 coding DNA: TGCAGTGCTAGAACTACCCCAGGGGTCACGAACACTGAAGCTTTCTTT. Encoded protein: CSARTTPGVTNTEAFF.

This clonotype was observed a handful of times. The V and J genes are TRBV4-1 and TRBJ1-2, with 8 bases aligning to TRBD1. The CDR3 totals 17 residues. Germline loops: CDR1 MGHRA, CDR2 YSYEKL. Trimming removed 4 bases from V and 0 bases from J; junction bases left unmatched: 10. CDR3 sequence reads: CASSPSGGPTANYGYTF. As DNA, the CDR3 is TGCGCCAGCAGCCCGTCAGGGGGCCCCACAGCTAACTATGGCTACACCTTC.

At least ten counts were recorded for this clonotype. The genes are TRBV12-3 or TRBV12-4 and TRBJ1-1; 7 nucleotides agree with TRBD1. Trimming removed 5 bases from V and 5 bases from J; junction bases left unmatched: 8. The CDR3 sequence is 14 residues long. As DNA, the CDR3 is TGTGCCAGCAGTACCCGGGACAGTGGGACTGAAGCTTTCTTT. Its translation: CASSTRDSGTEAFF.

The V call is TRBV24-1, the J call TRBJ2-3, with D perhaps matching TRBD2 (6 bases). The V and J ends lost 5 bases and 5 bases respectively, with 10 bases between them. This CDR3 region has 13 residues. CDR1 is KGHDR, CDR2 SFDVKD, per germline. The CDR3 DNA follows: TGTGCCACCAGTGGTAGCGGAATAGATACGCAGTATTTT. Its protein product is CATSGSGIDTQYF.

The chain is built from TRBV20-1 and TRBJ2-2, with TRBD2 matching 11 bases. V lost 0 bases, J lost 5 bases, and 8 bases stayed unmatched. The germline gives CDR1 DFQATT, CDR2 SNEGSKA (reference sequence). The CDR3 length is 17 residues. In DNA form, the CDR3 reads TGCAGTGCTAGAGATAAACTAGCGGGAGTAAGGACCGGGGAGCTGTTTTTT. This translates into CSARDKLAGVRTGELFF.

Ten or more counts support this clonotype. The genes are TRBV6-1 and TRBJ1-5, with a possible D match to TRBD1 (5 bases). Trimming removed 7 bases from V and 2 bases from J, with 15 bases in between. Germline lookup yields CDR1 MNHNS and CDR2 SASEGT. The CDR3 is 15 residues long. CDR3 sequence (DNA): TGTGCCAGCAATATCGGGGACGTGGGCAATCAGCCCCAGCATTTT. This sequence encodes CASNIGDVGNQPQHF.

The chain joins TRBV6-2 or TRBV6-3 to TRBJ1-1; D gene uncertain. CDR3 length: 16 amino acids. Trimming shortened V by 2 bases and J by 4 bases, and 17 bases separated the two germline ends. Per the germline V gene, CDR1 is MNHEY and CDR2 is SVGEGT. In DNA, the CDR3 is TGTGCCAGCAGTTACGAGGGATTAAGGAGCGGCACTGAAGCTTTCTTT. It is translated as CASSYEGLRSGTEAFF.

Comments on this clonotype: Mismatch with germline at one junction end may stem from a read error. J is TRBJ2-7 and V is TRBV28; 9 bases align to TRBD1. Germline assignment: CDR1 MDHEN and CDR2 SYDVKM. The CDR3 runs to 15 residues. The CDR3 sequence: CASTSITGTGLQFPF. The CDR3 bases are TGTGCCAGCACCTCCATTACAGGGACAGGGCTACAATTTCCCTTC.

Many counts were recorded for this clonotype. This sequence joins TRBV20-1 and TRBJ2-5; the match to TRBD2 covers 8 bases. Trimming at V came to 1 base and at J to 1 base, leaving 2 bases not matched to a gene. Germline V lookup: CDR1 DFQATT, CDR2 SNEGSKA (reference sequence). The CDR3 loop spans 14 amino acids. The CDR3 reads CSARAGGPQETQYF. The CDR3 DNA is TGCAGTGCTAGAGCGGGAGGGCCCCAAGAGACCCAGTACTTC.

J is TRBJ1-5 and V is TRBV6-4, with TRBD1 matching over 10 bases. Looked up from germline, CDR1 is MRHNA and CDR2 is SNTAGT. There are 16 residues in the CDR3. The V and J ends lost 4 bases and 4 bases, in that order; junction bases with no gene match: 7. The CDR3 sequence: CASSGGQGRWNQPQHF. DNA of the CDR3: TGTGCCAGCAGTGGGGGACAGGGGCGTTGGAATCAGCCCCAGCATTTT.

This clonotype occurred once. A read error may be the cause here, since a much bigger clone is one base away. The chain couples TRBV7-3 to TRBJ2-3; the D gene is possibly TRBD1 (6 bases). Germline CDR1 SGHTA, CDR2 FQGTGA. The CDR3 has 17 residues. The V gene lost 5 bases and the J gene lost 0 bases, with 18 bases spanning the gap. The CDR3 DNA is TGTGCCAGCAGCCCCCGCGGACAGTGCCTAAGCACAGATACGCAGTATTTT. Amino acids: CASSPRGQCLSTDTQYF.

This clonotype has at least ten counts. For the CDR3, the DNA is TGTGCCAGCAGTTTTCCGGGACTCCACTACAATGAGCAGTTCTTC. It specifies CASSFPGLHYNEQFF. This chain links TRBV6-2 or TRBV6-3 with TRBJ2-1; a possible D gene is TRBD2 (6 bases). CDR1 is MNHEY, CDR2 SVGEGT, per germline. The CDR3 loop spans 15 amino acids. V was cut by 4 bases and J by 3 bases, with 13 bases left in between.

This clonotype was seen repeatedly, ten times or more. The chain recombines TRBV10-3 with TRBJ1-1; maybe TRBD1 (5 bases). Trimming removed 11 bases from V and 0 bases from J, with 16 bases in between. The CDR3 sequence is 14 residues long. The germline CDR1 and CDR2 sequences are ENHRY and SYGVKD. CDR3 in amino acids: CAPPLGTMNTEAFF. CDR3 sequence (DNA): TGTGCCCCTCCACTGGGGACCATGAACACTGAAGCTTTCTTT.

The V call is TRBV29-1, the J call TRBJ2-5; 9 bases line up with TRBD1. Germline V gene lookup returns CDR1 SQVTM and CDR2 ANQGSEA. This CDR3 spans 12 amino acids. The V and J ends lost 6 bases and 5 bases, in that order; junction bases with no gene match: 4. In nucleotides, the CDR3 is TGCAGCGTCCGGGACAGGGCGGAGACCCAGTACTTC. Translating it yields CSVRDRAETQYF.

This rearrangement joins TRBV28 to TRBJ2-7, with TRBD2 identical over 11 bases. Per germline, CDR1 MDHEN and CDR2 SYDVKM. The J segment lost 7 bases and the V segment lost 10 bases, leaving 12 bases of the junction unmatched. The CDR3 loop spans 14 amino acids. The CDR3 bases are TGTGCCACCCTCCTGGCTAGCGGGAGGAGGGAGCAGTACTTC. Residues: CATLLASGRREQYF.

This clonotype was seen many times. CDR3 DNA sequence: TGTGCCAGCAGTTTAGGACCCCAGGGTGAGCAGTACTTC. Protein product: CASSLGPQGEQYF. V is TRBV12-3 or TRBV12-4 and J is TRBJ2-7; a weak D match, TRBD1 (5 bases). The CDR3 has 13 amino acids. V lost 1 base and J lost 7, with 11 bases in between.

The chain carries TRBV10-3 and TRBJ2-5, with 11 positions matching TRBD2. Trimming cost V 6 bases and J 5 bases; bases outside gene matches: 8. Germline loops: CDR1 ENHRY, CDR2 SYGVKD. The CDR3 length is 15 residues. CDR3 amino acids: CAISSPTSGSETQYF. Written as DNA, the CDR3 is TGTGCCATCAGCTCACCTACTAGCGGGAGTGAGACCCAGTACTTC.

The rearrangement joins TRBV9 to TRBJ2-5; TRBD2 aligns across 13 bases. Trimming removed 0 bases from V and 2 bases from J; junction bases left unmatched: 4. Germline V CDR1 and CDR2: SGDLS, YYNGEE. The CDR3 is made up of 17 amino acids. The CDR3 is CASSVGGLAGPQETQYF. CDR3 DNA: TGTGCCAGCAGCGTAGGGGGACTAGCGGGGCCTCAAGAGACCCAGTACTTC.

This clonotype was seen only once. The DNA for the CDR3 is TGTGCCAGCACCCGGACTAGCGGGAGAAGGACGGAGACCCAGTACTTC. Its translation: CASTRTSGRRTETQYF. J is TRBJ2-5 and V is TRBV5-6; 13 bases agree with TRBD2. V trimming: 6 bases; J trimming: 5 bases; junction bases outside the gene matches: 10. This CDR3 contains 16 residues. Germline-derived CDR1 and CDR2 are SGHDT and YYEEEE.

The chain employs TRBV15 and TRBJ1-2; D ambiguous. V lost 2 bases and J lost 4, with 17 bases in between. The germline V gene has CDR1 LNHNV and CDR2 YYDKDF (reference sequence). The CDR3 covers 16 residues. CDR3 protein: CATSRLPPPSFYGYTF. CDR3 nucleotide sequence: TGTGCCACCAGCAGACTCCCTCCGCCGTCCTTCTATGGCTACACCTTC.

There are a few counts of this clonotype. J is TRBJ1-2 and V is TRBV18; no clear D gene. Between the trimmed V and J ends, which lost 6 bases and 1 base, there was a span of 15 bases. Germline V lookup: CDR1 KGHSH, CDR2 LQKENI. The CDR3 is 15 amino acids. The CDR3 here is CASSSTRNLNYGYTF. As DNA, the CDR3 is TGTGCCAGCTCTAGTACCCGGAACCTTAACTATGGCTACACCTTC.